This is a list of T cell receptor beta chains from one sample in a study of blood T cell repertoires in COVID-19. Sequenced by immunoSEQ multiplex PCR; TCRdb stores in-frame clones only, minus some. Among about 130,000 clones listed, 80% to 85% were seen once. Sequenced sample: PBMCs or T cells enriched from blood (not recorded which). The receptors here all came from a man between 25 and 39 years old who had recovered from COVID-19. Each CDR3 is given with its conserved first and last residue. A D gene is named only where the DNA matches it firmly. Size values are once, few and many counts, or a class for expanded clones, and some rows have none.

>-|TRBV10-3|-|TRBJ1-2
CAISEFHGGDGLGYTF
TGTGCCATCAGTGAGTTCCACGGGGGAGACGGTTTGGGCTACACCTTC
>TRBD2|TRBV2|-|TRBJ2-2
CATLAEGTGELFF
TGTGCCACCCTAGCGGAGGGGACCGGGGAGCTGTTTTTT
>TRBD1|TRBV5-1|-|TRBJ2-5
CASSGQGALETQYF
TGCGCCAGCAGCGGACAGGGGGCCTTAGAGACCCAGTACTTC
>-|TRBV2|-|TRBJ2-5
CASRGTLTPGETQYF
TGTGCCAGCAGAGGGACACTCACACCTGGGGAGACCCAGTACTTC
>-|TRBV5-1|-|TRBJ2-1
CASSPRPGHHNEQFF
TGCGCCAGCAGCCCTAGACCGGGACACCACAATGAGCAGTTCTTC
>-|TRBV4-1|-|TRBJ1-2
CASSQVGPGGYTF
TGCGCCAGCAGCCAAGTTGGGCCTGGTGGCTACACCTTC
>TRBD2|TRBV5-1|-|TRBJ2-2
CASSLPSGYTGELFF
TGCGCCAGCAGTCTCCCTAGCGGCTACACCGGGGAGCTGTTTTTT
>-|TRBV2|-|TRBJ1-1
CASSPTNALGEAFF
TGTGCCAGCAGTCCTACCAACGCCCTCGGTGAAGCTTTCTTT
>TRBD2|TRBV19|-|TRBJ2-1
CASSLSGSYNEQFF
TGTGCCAGTAGCCTTAGCGGGAGTTACAATGAGCAGTTCTTC
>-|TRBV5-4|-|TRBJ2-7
CASSLAMGDEQYF
TGTGCCAGCAGCTTGGCCATGGGCGACGAGCAGTACTTC
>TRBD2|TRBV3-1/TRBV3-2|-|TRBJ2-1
CASSPRKTSGSANEQFF
TGTGCCAGCAGCCCGCGCAAAACTAGCGGGAGTGCAAATGAGCAGTTCTTC
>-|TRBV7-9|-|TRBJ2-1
CASSLEPGSYNEQFF
TGTGCCAGCAGCTTAGAGCCGGGGTCCTACAATGAGCAGTTCTTC
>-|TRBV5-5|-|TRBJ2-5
CASSLGQIQETQYF
TGTGCCAGCAGCCTTGGACAGATACAAGAGACCCAGTACTTC
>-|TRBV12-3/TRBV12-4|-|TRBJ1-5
CASSLGGVQPQHF
TGTGCCAGCAGTTTGGGGGGGGTTCAGCCCCAGCATTTT
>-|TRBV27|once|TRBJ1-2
CASSLQGNYGYTF
TGTGCCAGCAGTCTACAGGGAAACTATGGCTACACCTTC
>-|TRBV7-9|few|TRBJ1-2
CASTKDSPNYGYTF
TGTGCCAGCACCAAGGACAGCCCTAACTATGGCTACACCTTC
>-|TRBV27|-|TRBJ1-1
CASSPETRSEAFF
TGTGCCAGCAGTCCAGAGACAAGATCTGAAGCTTTCTTT
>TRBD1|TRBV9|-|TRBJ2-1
CASSVDRGTYNEQFF
TGTGCCAGCAGCGTAGACAGGGGGACCTACAATGAGCAGTTCTTC
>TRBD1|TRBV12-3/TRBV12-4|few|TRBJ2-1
CASIRQGHNEQFF
TGTGCCAGCATCCGACAGGGGCACAATGAGCAGTTCTTC
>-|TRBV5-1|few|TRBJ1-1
CASSPPGAGGTEAFF
TGCGCCAGCAGCCCCCCGGGGGCGGGGGGCACTGAAGCTTTCTTT
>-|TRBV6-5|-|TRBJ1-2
CASSPRPGSYGYTF
TGTGCCAGCAGTCCTCGTCCGGGAAGCTATGGCTACACCTTC
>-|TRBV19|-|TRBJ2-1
CASSIIYNEQFF
TGTGCCAGTAGTATTATCTACAATGAGCAGTTCTTC